The rows below give T cell receptor beta chains drawn from one sample of a study of radiotherapy plus CTLA-4 blockade in lung cancer. Sequenced by immunoSEQ multiplex PCR; TCRdb stores in-frame clones only, minus some. The table has 43,000 or so clones, 73% seen once. Sequenced here: peripheral blood, sampled from a patient treated with radiotherapy plus ipilimumab. The source of these receptors is a human donor with non-small cell lung cancer who had a complete response to radiotherapy plus ipilimumab. CDR3s include the opening cysteine and the closing phenylalanine or tryptophan. The D gene is left open where the match is weak. Not all rows give a size; the values are once, few, many and, for expanded clones, a class.

TGTGCCAGCAGACCCTGGGGCGGGCGGGGCAATGAGCAGTTCTTC	CASRPWGGRGNEQFF	few	TRBJ2-1	TRBV6-5	-
TGCGCCAGCAGCTTGGCCCCCGGAGGGCCCCCCGAGCAGTTCTTC	CASSLAPGGPPEQFF	-	TRBJ2-1	TRBV5-1	-
TGTGCCAGCGGGGGGAGGACAGATACGCAGTATTTT	CASGGRTDTQYF	-	TRBJ2-3	TRBV28	-
TGTGCCAGCTCACCGGAGACAGGGCTCAACTATGGCTACACCTTC	CASSPETGLNYGYTF	-	TRBJ1-2	TRBV18	TRBD1
TGTGCCAGCAGCTTGGAACTCCAAAACATTCAGTACTTC	CASSLELQNIQYF	-	TRBJ2-4	TRBV5-4	-
TGCGCCAGCAATCCGGCAGGGGACACCGGGGAGCTGTTTTTT	CASNPAGDTGELFF	-	TRBJ2-2	TRBV5-1	-
TGCGCCAGCAGCCTTAGCCGGGACAGGGACTCCGAGCAGTACTTC	CASSLSRDRDSEQYF	-	TRBJ2-7	TRBV4-3	TRBD1
TGTGCCAGCAGCTTAGCTCTAACAGGGGGCAACCGAGGTACGCAGTATTTT	CASSLALTGGNRGTQYF	medium-sized	TRBJ2-3	TRBV7-2	TRBD1
TGTGCCAGCAGTTTCCTCCGGGGCTACGAGCAGTACTTC	CASSFLRGYEQYF	-	TRBJ2-7	TRBV27	-
TGTGCCAGCAGGTTAGGGGGCGCGTATGGCTACACCTTC	CASRLGGAYGYTF	-	TRBJ1-2	TRBV28	TRBD1
TGTGCCAGCAGTTTGAGCTTGCGAGGACTGAGCTCCTACGAGCAGTACTTC	CASSLSLRGLSSYEQYF	-	TRBJ2-7	TRBV27	-
TGTGCCAGCAGTGTAGGACATCGCCCTTTTGGGGCCAACGTCCTGACTTTC	CASSVGHRPFGANVLTF	few	TRBJ2-6	TRBV6-1	-
TGTGCCAGCAGCTTATCGGTCGATCAGCCCCAGCATTTT	CASSLSVDQPQHF	-	TRBJ1-5	TRBV11-2	-
TGTGCCAGCAGTTTAGGGCCTGGGTACGAGCAGTACTTC	CASSLGPGYEQYF	-	TRBJ2-7	TRBV27	-
TGTGCCAGCAGCGGGCCCCTTAGGAGGGGTCCCGGGGAGCTGTTTTTT	CASSGPLRRGPGELFF	-	TRBJ2-2	TRBV9	-
TGTGCCAGCAGCTTAGGAGCGGGGGAGGATACGCAGTATTTT	CASSLGAGEDTQYF	few	TRBJ2-3	TRBV7-6	TRBD2
TGTGCCATCAAAACCGGGACTAGCGGGGGTGATGAGCAGTTCTTC	CAIKTGTSGGDEQFF	once	TRBJ2-1	TRBV6-1	TRBD2
TGCGCCAGCAGCTTGACTATCTCTGGAAACACCATATATTTT	CASSLTISGNTIYF	few	TRBJ1-3	TRBV5-1	-
TGCGCCAGCAGCAATTCCCAGGGGGGCTATGGCTACACCTTC	CASSNSQGGYGYTF	-	TRBJ1-2	TRBV5-1	TRBD1
TGCAGCGTTGCGGGGAGGGCCAGAAGTGAGCAGTTCTTC	CSVAGRARSEQFF	-	TRBJ2-1	TRBV29-1	TRBD2
TGTGCCAGCGGAGGAACCGGGGAGCGGGGGGCAATCCAAGAGACCCAGTACTTC	CASGGTGERGAIQETQYF	-	TRBJ2-5	TRBV7-8	TRBD2
TGCGCCAGCAGCCGTTCTACATCAGGGGGCGCAGGCTACACCTTC	CASSRSTSGGAGYTF	-	TRBJ1-2	TRBV5-1	TRBD1
TGTGCCAGCAGCCAGGGGCGGGAGGGCTGGAACGAGCAGTACTTC	CASSQGREGWNEQYF	-	TRBJ2-7	TRBV14	TRBD2
TGTGCCAGCAGCGTAGCCAGGGTCGGCACAGATACGCAGTATTTT	CASSVARVGTDTQYF	-	TRBJ2-3	TRBV9	-
TGTGCCAGCAGTTCCGACAGGGTGGCCTACAATGAGCAGTTCTTC	CASSSDRVAYNEQFF	-	TRBJ2-1	TRBV28	TRBD1
TGTGCCAGCAGCTTAGCTGGGGGACAGGGGGCCGTTTCTGGCAATCAGCCCCAGCATTTT	CASSLAGGQGAVSGNQPQHF	-	TRBJ1-5	TRBV7-8	TRBD1
TGTGCCAGCAGCAGGGGTGGGGTCACTAACACCGGGGAGCTGTTTTTT	CASSRGGVTNTGELFF	-	TRBJ2-2	TRBV2	-
TGTGCCAGCACCCGAGCCAGGGGCGCCAACCAAGAGACCCAGTACTTC	CASTRARGANQETQYF	-	TRBJ2-5	TRBV7-9	-
TGTGCCAGCAGCGCCGGCGGAGCCCAATCGGAGCAGTACTTC	CASSAGGAQSEQYF	-	TRBJ2-7	TRBV7-9	-
TGTGCCAGCAGCTCCTCGAATTCGGGAGAGCAGTACTTC	CASSSSNSGEQYF	-	TRBJ2-7	TRBV7-3	-
TGTGCCAGCAGCTTAGGGGACTCACTGGCGGACTCCTACGAGCAGTACTTC	CASSLGDSLADSYEQYF	-	TRBJ2-7	TRBV7-6	-
TGCAGCGTTGATTCCGGACAGGCGACCCAGTACTTC	CSVDSGQATQYF	once	TRBJ2-5	TRBV29-1	TRBD1
TGTGCCAGCAGGCCAGAAAACACCGGGGAGCTGTTTTTT	CASRPENTGELFF	-	TRBJ2-2	TRBV2	-
TGTGCCTGGAGTGTACCGACTGGGGCAACAACGGAAAAACTGTTTTTT	CAWSVPTGATTEKLFF	-	TRBJ1-4	TRBV30	-
TGTGCCAGCAAAAAAGGGACAGGGCGTGGGGGTGAAAAACTGTTTTTT	CASKKGTGRGGEKLFF	-	TRBJ1-4	TRBV2	TRBD1
TGTGCCAGCTCACCGGTAACTGCCGACACCGGGGAGCTGTTTTTT	CASSPVTADTGELFF	-	TRBJ2-2	TRBV18	-
TGTGCCAGCAGCGTAGTCGGACAGGGGATCGGGGAGCTGTTTTTT	CASSVVGQGIGELFF	-	TRBJ2-2	TRBV9	TRBD1
TGTGCCAGCGGATTAGCGGGGGGACTACAAGAGACCCAGTACTTC	CASGLAGGLQETQYF	-	TRBJ2-5	TRBV7-9	TRBD2
TGTGCCAGCAGCGCGGGGGGACAAGGGCTTGCGGGTACGCAGTATTTT	CASSAGGQGLAGTQYF	-	TRBJ2-3	TRBV2	TRBD2
TGTGCCAGCACCGAACCGCCTTACGAGCAGTACTTC	CASTEPPYEQYF	-	TRBJ2-7	TRBV2	-